The present TCR beta chain was sequenced within a study of blood T cell repertoires in COVID-19. Across the study: Some COVID-19 samples were acute and others convalescent; all came from the United States, Italy and Spain. T cells, B-cell-depleted T cells, or PBMCs supplied cDNA or gDNA.

Sequencing used immunoSEQ multiplex PCR; TCRdb keeps in-frame clones, though not all of them. The sample has 200,000 to 300,000 clones; around 86% are singletons. CDR1 is ENHRY, CDR2 SYGVKD, per germline. The CDR3 has 16 amino acids. With V trimmed by 2 bases and J by 4 bases, 9 bases remained unmatched. The V gene is TRBV10-3, the J gene TRBJ2-7; 9 bases align to TRBD1. The material sequenced was peripheral blood. This sequence originates from a man aged 35 to 55 who had recovered from COVID-19. CDR3 residues: CAISEPGQGNQYEQYF. For the CDR3, the DNA is TGTGCCATCAGTGAGCCTGGACAGGGGAATCAATACGAGCAGTACTTC.